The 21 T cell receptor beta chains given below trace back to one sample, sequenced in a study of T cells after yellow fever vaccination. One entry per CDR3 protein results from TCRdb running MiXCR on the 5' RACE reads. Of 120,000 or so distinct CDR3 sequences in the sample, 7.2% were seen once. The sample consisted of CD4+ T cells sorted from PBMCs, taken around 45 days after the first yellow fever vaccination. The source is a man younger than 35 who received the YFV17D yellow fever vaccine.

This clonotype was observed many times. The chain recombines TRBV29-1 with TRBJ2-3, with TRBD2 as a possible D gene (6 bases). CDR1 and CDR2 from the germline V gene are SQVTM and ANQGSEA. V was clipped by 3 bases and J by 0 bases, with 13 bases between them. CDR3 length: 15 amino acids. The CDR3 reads CSVESASESTDTQYF. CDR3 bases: TGCAGCGTTGAGTCGGCTAGCGAGAGCACAGATACGCAGTATTTT.

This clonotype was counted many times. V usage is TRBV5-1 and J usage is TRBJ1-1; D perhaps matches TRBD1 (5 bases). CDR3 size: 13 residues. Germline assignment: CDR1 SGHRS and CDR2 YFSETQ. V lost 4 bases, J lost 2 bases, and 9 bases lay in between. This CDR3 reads CASSNTGNTEAFF. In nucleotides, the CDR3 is TGCGCCAGCAGCAACACAGGCAACACTGAAGCTTTCTTT.

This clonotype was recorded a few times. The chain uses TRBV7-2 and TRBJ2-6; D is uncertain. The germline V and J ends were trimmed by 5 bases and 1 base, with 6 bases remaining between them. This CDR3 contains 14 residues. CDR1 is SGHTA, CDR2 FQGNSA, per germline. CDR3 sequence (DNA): TGTGCCAGCAGCGAACTATCTGGGGCCAACGTCCTGACTTTC. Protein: CASSELSGANVLTF.

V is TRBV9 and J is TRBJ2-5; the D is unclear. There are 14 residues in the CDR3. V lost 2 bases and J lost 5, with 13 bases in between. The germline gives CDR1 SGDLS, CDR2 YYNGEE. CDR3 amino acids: CASSVGSLKETQYF. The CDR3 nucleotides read TGTGCCAGCAGCGTTGGTTCTCTAAAGGAGACCCAGTACTTC.

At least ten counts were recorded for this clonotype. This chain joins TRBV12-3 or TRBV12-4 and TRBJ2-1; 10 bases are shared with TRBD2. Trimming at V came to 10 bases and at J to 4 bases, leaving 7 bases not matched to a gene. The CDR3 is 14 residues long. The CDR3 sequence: CAISSGGGYNEQFF. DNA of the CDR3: TGTGCCATCTCAAGCGGGGGGGGATACAATGAGCAGTTCTTC.

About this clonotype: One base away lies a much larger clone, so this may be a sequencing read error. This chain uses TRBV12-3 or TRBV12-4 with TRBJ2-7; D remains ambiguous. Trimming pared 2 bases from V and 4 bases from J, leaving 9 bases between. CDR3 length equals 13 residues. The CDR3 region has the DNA TGTGCCAGCAGTTTAACAGAGTTGTACGAGCAGTACTTC. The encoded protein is CASSLTELYEQYF.

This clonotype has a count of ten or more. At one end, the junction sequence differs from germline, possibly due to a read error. The CDR3 reads CASSQGRGDQPQHF. In nucleotides, the CDR3 is TGCGCCAGCAGCCAAGGGAGGGGCGATCAGCCCCAGCACTTT. This chain links TRBV4-1 with TRBJ1-5, with D possibly being TRBD1 (5 bases). The CDR3 sequence is 14 residues long. Germline CDR1 MGHRA, CDR2 YSYEKL.

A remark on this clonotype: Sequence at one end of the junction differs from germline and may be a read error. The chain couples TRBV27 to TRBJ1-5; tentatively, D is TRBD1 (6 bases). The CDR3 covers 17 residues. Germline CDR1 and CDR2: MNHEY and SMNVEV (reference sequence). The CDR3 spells CASSLRWAGAKGQHQHF. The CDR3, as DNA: TGTGCCAGCAGTTTAAGGTGGGCAGGGGCGAAAGGTCAGCACCAGCATTTT.

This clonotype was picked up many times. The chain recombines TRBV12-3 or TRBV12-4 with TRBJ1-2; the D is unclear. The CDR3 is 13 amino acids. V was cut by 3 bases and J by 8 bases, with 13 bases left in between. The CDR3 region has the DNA TGTGCCAGCAGTTTGGCGGGGAGCGGCGGCTACACCTTC. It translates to CASSLAGSGGYTF.

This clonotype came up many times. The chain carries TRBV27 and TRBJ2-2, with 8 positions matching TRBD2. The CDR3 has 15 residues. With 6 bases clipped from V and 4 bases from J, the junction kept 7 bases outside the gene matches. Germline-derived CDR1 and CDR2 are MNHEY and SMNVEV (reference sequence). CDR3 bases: TGTGCCAGCAGAACCGGGACTAGGGGCACCGGGGAGCTGTTTTTT. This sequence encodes CASRTGTRGTGELFF.

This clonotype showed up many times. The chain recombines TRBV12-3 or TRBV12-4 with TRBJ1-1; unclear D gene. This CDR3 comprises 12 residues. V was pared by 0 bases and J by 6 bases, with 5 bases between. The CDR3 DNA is TGTGCCAGCAGTTTAGCGACGTCTGAAGCTTTCTTT. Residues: CASSLATSEAFF.

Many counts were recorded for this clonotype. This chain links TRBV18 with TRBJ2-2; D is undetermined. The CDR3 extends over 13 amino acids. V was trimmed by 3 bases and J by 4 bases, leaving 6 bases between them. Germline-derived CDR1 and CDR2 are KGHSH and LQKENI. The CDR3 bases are TGTGCCAGCTCACCTAGGGTCACCGGGGAGCTGTTTTTT. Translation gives CASSPRVTGELFF.

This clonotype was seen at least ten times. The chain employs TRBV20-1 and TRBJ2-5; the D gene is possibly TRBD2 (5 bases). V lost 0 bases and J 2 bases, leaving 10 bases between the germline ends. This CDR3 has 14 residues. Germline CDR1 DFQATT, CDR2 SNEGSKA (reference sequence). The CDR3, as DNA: TGCAGTGCTAGAGATCGATCGGGACAAGAGACCCAGTACTTC. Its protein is CSARDRSGQETQYF.

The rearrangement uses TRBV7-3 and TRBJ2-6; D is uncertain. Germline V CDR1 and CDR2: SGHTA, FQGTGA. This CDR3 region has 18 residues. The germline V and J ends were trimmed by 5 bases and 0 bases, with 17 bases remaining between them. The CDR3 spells CASSPVGVLGSGANVLTF. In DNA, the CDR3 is TGTGCCAGCAGCCCAGTTGGCGTCCTAGGCTCTGGGGCCAACGTCCTGACTTTC. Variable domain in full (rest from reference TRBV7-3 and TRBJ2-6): GAGVSQTPSNKVTEKGKYVELRCDPISGHTALYWYRQSLGQGPEFLIYFQGTGAADDSGLPNDRFFAVRPEGSVSTLKIQRTERGDSAVYLCASSPVGVLGSGANVLTFGAGSRLTVL.

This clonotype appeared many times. Written as DNA, the CDR3 is TGTGCCAGCTCAGACCAGGCGAACACTGAAGCTTTCTTT. It codes for CASSDQANTEAFF. The chain carries TRBV18 and TRBJ1-1, with D uncertain. V lost 5 bases to trimming and J lost 1 base, with 8 bases between them. The CDR3 is 13 amino acids. Germline loops: CDR1 KGHSH, CDR2 LQKENI.

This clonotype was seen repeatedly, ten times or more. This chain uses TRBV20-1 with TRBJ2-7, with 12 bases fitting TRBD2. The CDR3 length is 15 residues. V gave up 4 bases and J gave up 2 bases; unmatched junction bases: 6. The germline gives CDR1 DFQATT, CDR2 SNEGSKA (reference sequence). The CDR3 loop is CSANGLAGKTYEQYF. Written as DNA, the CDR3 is TGCAGTGCTAATGGACTAGCGGGGAAGACCTACGAGCAGTACTTC.

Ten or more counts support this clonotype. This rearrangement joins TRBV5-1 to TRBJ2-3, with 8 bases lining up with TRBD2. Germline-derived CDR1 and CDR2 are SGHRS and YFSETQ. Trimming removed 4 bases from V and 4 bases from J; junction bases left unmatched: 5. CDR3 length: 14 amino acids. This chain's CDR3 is CASSGLAGADTQYF. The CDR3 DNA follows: TGCGCCAGCAGCGGACTAGCCGGGGCAGATACGCAGTATTTT.

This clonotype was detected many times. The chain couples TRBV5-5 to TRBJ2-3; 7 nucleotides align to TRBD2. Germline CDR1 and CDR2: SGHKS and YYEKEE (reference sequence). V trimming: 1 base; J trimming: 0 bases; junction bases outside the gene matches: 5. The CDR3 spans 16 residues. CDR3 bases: TGTGCCAGCAGCTTGCAGCGGGGAACTAGCACAGATACGCAGTATTTT. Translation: CASSLQRGTSTDTQYF.

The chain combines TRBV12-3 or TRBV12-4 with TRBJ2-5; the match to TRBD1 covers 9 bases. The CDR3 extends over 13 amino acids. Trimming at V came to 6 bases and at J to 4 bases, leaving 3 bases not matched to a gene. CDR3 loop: CASRGTGRETQYF. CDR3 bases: TGTGCCAGCAGAGGGACAGGGAGAGAGACCCAGTACTTC.

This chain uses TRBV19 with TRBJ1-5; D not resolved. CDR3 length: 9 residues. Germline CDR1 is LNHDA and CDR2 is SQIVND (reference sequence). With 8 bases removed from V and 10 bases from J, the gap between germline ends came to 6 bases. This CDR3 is CASGRPQHF. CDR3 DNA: TGTGCCAGTGGGCGACCCCAGCATTTT.

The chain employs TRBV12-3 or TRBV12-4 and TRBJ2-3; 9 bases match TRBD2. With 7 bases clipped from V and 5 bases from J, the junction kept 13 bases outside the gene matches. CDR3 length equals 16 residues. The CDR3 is CASTTRPSGAGDTQYF. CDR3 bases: TGTGCCAGCACCACCCGGCCTAGCGGGGCGGGAGATACGCAGTATTTT.